What follows is one T cell receptor beta chain and its context. Germline values: CDR1 MDHEN, CDR2 SYDVKM. Trimming cost V 3 bases and J 5 bases, with 13 bases left between them. The CDR3 loop spans 15 amino acids. Per the study methods: How many nucleated cells were present was estimated from reference gene primer amplification. Clones were sequenced by immunoSEQ multiplex PCR, and TCRdb holds only the in-frame ones, with some missing. The V and J calls and the clone size are those of that table, but D and trimming were determined from the DNA. Seen here are about 430,000 clones, about 88% observed once, and the top ten hold about 1.5%. This record comes from a study of blood T cell repertoires in COVID-19. Across the whole study: PBMCs, B-cell-depleted T cells, or T cells were the source of the cDNA or gDNA that made up the material.

The study recruited exposed participants who had met a COVID-19 case within 2 weeks before entry. Sequenced sample: PBMCs or T cells enriched from blood (not recorded which). V gene TRBV28 combines with J gene TRBJ1-4; D is uncertain. The TCR sequence derives from a woman under 30 who had been exposed to COVID-19. This chain's CDR3 is CASSFQAQLNEKLFF. CDR3 DNA: TGTGCCAGCAGTTTCCAGGCACAGCTAAATGAAAAACTGTTTTTT.